This is a list of T cell receptor beta chains from one sample in a study of blood T cells in healthy people across ages. TCRdb independently ran MiXCR on the 5' RACE reads; one entry per CDR3 protein. The sample includes about 640,000 distinct CDR3 sequences, roughly 53% of them seen just once. Material: blood. These receptors came from a man aged 60-69 years in good health. The CDR3 runs from the conserved cysteine through the conserved F or W. The D gene is left open where the match is weak. Not every row has a clone size; where given, it reads once, few, many or a size class.

D,size,J,V,DNA,CDR3
-,-,TRBJ2-7,TRBV5-1,TGCGCCAGCAGCTTGGCTCAGGGCCACGAGCAGTACTTC,CASSLAQGHEQYF
-,-,TRBJ2-7,TRBV4-1,TGCGCCAGCAGCCGTCAACCGGGTTCCTCCTACAATGAGCAGTACTTC,CASSRQPGSSYNEQYF
TRBD1,once,TRBJ1-4,TRBV29-1,TGCAGCGTTTCGGCAGGGGGCATGGCTAATGAAAAACTGTTTTTT,CSVSAGGMANEKLFF
-,few,TRBJ1-5,TRBV6-2/TRBV6-3,TGTGCCAGCAGTTCTCCTAGAGCGGGGATAGATCAGCCCCAGCATTTT,CASSSPRAGIDQPQHF
-,few,TRBJ1-2,TRBV25-1,TGTGCCAGCAGTTCAAGCCTAGGAGATCATGGCTACACCTTC,CASSSSLGDHGYTF
TRBD2,-,TRBJ2-7,TRBV7-9,TGTGCCAGCAGCGATCCCCTAGCGGGGGGGTCCTACGAGCAGTACTTC,CASSDPLAGGSYEQYF
TRBD1,-,TRBJ2-7,TRBV6-5,TGTGCCAGCAGTAAAGACAGGGGCCTCTCCTACGAGCAGTACTTC,CASSKDRGLSYEQYF
TRBD1,-,TRBJ2-5,TRBV6-1,TGTGCCAGCAGTGAAGACAGGGGAAAGGAGACCCAGTACTTC,CASSEDRGKETQYF
-,few,TRBJ2-7,TRBV4-2,TGTGCCAGCAGCCAAGATGGCGGCTACGAGCAGTACTTC,CASSQDGGYEQYF
-,-,TRBJ2-5,TRBV24-1,TGTGCCACCAGTGATTTGGAAGAGCAGTACTTC,CATSDLEEQYF
-,once,TRBJ2-5,TRBV3-1,TGTGCCAGCAGCCAAGGCCAATCTCAACAGCAGTACTTC,CASSQGQSQQQYF
-,-,TRBJ1-5,TRBV20-1,TGCAGTGCTTCTAGGACGGGGCCCGGGTTGATTAGCAATCAGCCCCAGCATTTT,CSASRTGPGLISNQPQHF
TRBD1,few,TRBJ2-5,TRBV27,TGTGCCAGCAGTTTGTTGCCTCGACAGGGTCGAGAGACCCAGTACTTC,CASSLLPRQGRETQYF
TRBD2,-,TRBJ2-3,TRBV7-2,TGTGCCAGCAGCTTAGGGGGGGGTCGTGATACGCAGTATTTT,CASSLGGGRDTQYF
-,-,TRBJ2-7,TRBV20-1,TGCAGTGCTAGCCCTGTGGGGACCGCCTACGAGCAGTACTTC,CSASPVGTAYEQYF
-,-,TRBJ1-6,TRBV6-5,TGTGCCAGCAGCCTCGACCGCTCGACTGCACCCCTCCACTTT,CASSLDRSTAPLHF
-,-,TRBJ1-2,TRBV28,TGTGCCAGCAGATCCTCCGGCTACACCTTC,CASRSSGYTF
TRBD2,few,TRBJ2-5,TRBV2,TGTGCCAGCACACGACGGACTAGCGGGGCAGAGACCCAGTACTTC,CASTRRTSGAETQYF
-,-,TRBJ1-5,TRBV29-1,TGCAGCGCCCGTCTGGGAGCAGGCAATCAGCCCCAGCATTTT,CSARLGAGNQPQHF
-,-,TRBJ1-1,TRBV7-9,TGTGCCAGCAGCTCCTCAGGGATGAACACTGAAGCTTTCTTT,CASSSSGMNTEAFF
TRBD2,few,TRBJ2-1,TRBV3-1,TGTGCCAGCAGCCCGGGGACTAGCGGCCGTTACTCTGAGCAGTTCTTC,CASSPGTSGRYSEQFF
-,many,TRBJ2-1,TRBV12-3/TRBV12-4,TGTGCCAGCAGCCCGGACTACAATGAGCAGTTCTTC,CASSPDYNEQFF
-,few,TRBJ2-3,TRBV10-3,TGTGCCATCGGTGCGGGCTTTGACACAGATACGCAGTATTTT,CAIGAGFDTDTQYF
-,few,TRBJ2-5,TRBV20-1,TGCAGTGCTAGGCGGGGTGGAAGCGCAGAGACCCAGTACTTC,CSARRGGSAETQYF
-,once,TRBJ2-2,TRBV20-1,TGCAGTGCTAGAGATAGGACTACCACCGGGGAGCTGTTTTTT,CSARDRTTTGELFF
-,-,TRBJ2-5,TRBV9,TGTGCCAGCAGCATAGGGGAGGCGGAACAAGAGACCCAGTACTTC,CASSIGEAEQETQYF
-,-,TRBJ1-5,TRBV20-1,TGCAGTGCTAGAGCCCTGGGACAAGGGAGTCAGCCCCAGCATTTT,CSARALGQGSQPQHF
-,many,TRBJ2-1,TRBV5-1,TGCGCCAGCAGCTTGGCCGCAGGAGTAGGGGAGCAGTTCTTC,CASSLAAGVGEQFF
TRBD1,-,TRBJ1-2,TRBV5-1,TGCGCCAGCAGCCGACAGGGGTTTAACTATGGCTACACCTTC,CASSRQGFNYGYTF
-,once,TRBJ1-6,TRBV12-3/TRBV12-4,TGTGCCAGCAGTTTATCTTCACCCCTCCACTTT,CASSLSSPLHF
-,-,TRBJ1-3,TRBV11-2,TGTGCCAGCAGCTTGAACTCGGCAGGCTCCGGAAACACCATATATTTT,CASSLNSAGSGNTIYF
TRBD1,-,TRBJ1-3,TRBV27,TGTGCCAGCGGATACAGGGGAGGAAACACCATATATTTT,CASGYRGGNTIYF
TRBD2,-,TRBJ2-5,TRBV11-3,TGTGCCAGCAGCACCAGCGGGGGGTACGAAGAGACCCAGTACTTC,CASSTSGGYEETQYF
-,many,TRBJ2-3,TRBV7-6,TGTGCCAGCAGCTTGCAGGGTAATACGCAGTATTTT,CASSLQGNTQYF
TRBD1,-,TRBJ2-7,TRBV7-2,TGTGCCAGCAGCAATCAGGGGGCGCTTAATTACGAGCAGTACTTC,CASSNQGALNYEQYF
-,-,TRBJ1-1,TRBV6-2/TRBV6-3,TGTGCCAGCAGTCCCGGCACCGGCTACACTGAAGCTTTCTTT,CASSPGTGYTEAFF
TRBD2,few,TRBJ2-1,TRBV5-1,TGCGCCAGCAGCAAAACCCGGCGGGGGGCCCTCTACAATGAGCAGTTCTTC,CASSKTRRGALYNEQFF